The following is a T cell receptor (beta chain) sequence with its context. Germline CDR1 MDHEN, CDR2 SYDVKM. This CDR3 has 16 residues. V was trimmed by 7 bases and J by 4 bases, leaving 22 bases between them. Sequencing used immunoSEQ multiplex PCR; TCRdb keeps in-frame clones, though not all of them. In the table there are about 69,000 clones, roughly 87% of which are singletons. The sample comes from a study of OX40 agonist ivuxolimab in advanced cancers. On the study more broadly: Of mixed ages from roughly 23 to 85 and averaging roughly 60 years, the group was roughly 85% male. Treatment received earlier with anti-PD-1, anti-PD-L1 or anti-CTLA-4 agents was allowed, and 40% had some. Three patients showed partial responses: one hepatocellular carcinoma and two cutaneous melanoma cases.

Drawing of blood for sampling happened at baseline, at cycle 4 day 1, and at cycle 7 day 1. The specimen was CD4+ or CD8+ T cells sorted from blood, collected in a trial of the OX40 agonist ivuxolimab. V and J are TRBV28 and TRBJ1-1, with a weak D call TRBD1 (6 bases). This TCR derives from an adult with an advanced solid tumor such as melanoma, head and neck, liver or kidney cancer. In DNA form, the CDR3 reads TGTGCCAGCAACCCACAACAGGGTTGGGTGGCCACTGAAGCTTTCTTT. This sequence encodes CASNPQQGWVATEAFF.